Following are 23 T cell receptor beta chains from one sample sequenced in a study of cytomegalovirus exposure and HLA in healthy donors. The PCR made use of 60 Vbeta and 13 Jbeta primers. The table came from immunoSEQ multiplex PCR; TCRdb's copy has only in-frame clones and leaves some out. The table lists some 94,000 clones, 55% to 75% of them singletons. Sample: PBMCs. All receptors come from a man between 50 and 59 years old in good health and CMV-seronegative.

This chain links TRBV15 with TRBJ1-3; the D gene is possibly TRBD1 (5 bases). This CDR3 contains 13 residues. The germline gives CDR1 LNHNV, CDR2 YYDKDF (reference sequence). Trimming shortened V by 0 bases and J by 7 bases, and 7 bases separated the two germline ends. CDR3 in amino acids: CATSRDWGNTIYF. CDR3 DNA: TGTGCCACCAGCAGAGATTGGGGCAACACCATATATTTT.

This chain uses TRBV28 with TRBJ1-5, with a weak D call TRBD1 (5 bases). This CDR3 is 14 amino acids long. From germline, CDR1 is MDHEN and CDR2 SYDVKM. V shed 6 bases and J shed 3 bases, with 12 bases lying between them. The CDR3 DNA sequence: TGTGCCAGCAGCCCAGGGTCTATCAATCAGCCCCAGCATTTT. Its translation is CASSPGSINQPQHF.

This chain connects TRBV4-3 to TRBJ2-7; possible D gene TRBD1, 6 bases. Trimming stripped 1 base from V and 2 bases from J, with 9 bases between. Per the germline V gene, CDR1 is LGHNA and CDR2 is YSLEER. The CDR3 length is 14 residues. The CDR3 here is CASSQVTGTYEQYF. CDR3 in DNA: TGCGCCAGCAGCCAAGTTACAGGGACCTACGAGCAGTACTTC.

This rearrangement joins TRBV6-1 to TRBJ1-2; 8 positions agree with TRBD1. Per the germline V gene, CDR1 is MNHNS and CDR2 is SASEGT. The CDR3 consists of 18 residues. V lost 1 base and J lost 3; bases outside the gene matches: 13. The CDR3 DNA follows: TGTGCCAGCAGTGAAGAATTGGGCAGGGGGCGACAGGACTATGGCTACACCTTC. This translates into CASSEELGRGRQDYGYTF.

The rearrangement links TRBV29-1 to TRBJ1-2; 7 bases are a match to TRBD1. This CDR3 comprises 13 residues. Trimming cost V 4 bases and J 4 bases; bases outside gene matches: 6. Looked up from germline, CDR1 is SQVTM and CDR2 is ANQGSEA. CDR3 region: CSVGTGPFYGYTF. DNA of the CDR3: TGCAGCGTTGGGACAGGACCGTTCTATGGCTACACCTTC. Together with reference TRBV29-1 and TRBJ1-2, the CDR3 gives the full variable domain: SAVISQKPSRDICQRGTSLTIQCQVDSQVTMMFWYRQQPGQSLTLIATANQGSEATYESGFVIDKFPISRPNLTFSTLTVSNMSPEDSSIYLCSVGTGPFYGYTFGSGTRLTVV.

A single count supports this clone. The gene calls are TRBV6-5 and TRBJ2-1; D perhaps matches TRBD2 (6 bases). The V gene lost 0 bases and the J gene lost 5 bases, with 11 bases spanning the gap. Germline values: CDR1 MNHEY, CDR2 SVGAGI. The CDR3 length is 15 residues. CDR3 sequence reads: CASSYSSLANNEQFF. CDR3 nucleotide sequence: TGTGCCAGCAGTTACTCGAGTCTAGCGAACAATGAGCAGTTCTTC.

The chain combines TRBV7-3 with TRBJ2-2, with D uncertain. Germline assignment: CDR1 SGHTA and CDR2 FQGTGA. Trimming pared 6 bases from V and 4 bases from J, leaving 12 bases between. There are 14 residues in the CDR3. The CDR3 protein is CASRPSSTTGELFF. The CDR3 DNA is TGTGCCAGCAGACCCAGTAGCACCACCGGGGAGCTGTTTTTT.

The rearrangement links TRBV5-1 to TRBJ2-7; D is perhaps TRBD2 (6 bases). Trimming shortened V by 0 bases and J by 1 base, and 11 bases separated the two germline ends. Germline-derived CDR1 and CDR2 are SGHRS and YFSETQ. This CDR3 is built from 15 residues. CDR3 in amino acids: CASSLAGSASYEQYF. The CDR3 DNA sequence: TGCGCCAGCAGCTTGGCCGGGAGTGCTTCCTACGAGCAGTACTTC.

The chain has TRBV11-2 and TRBJ2-7; D uncertain. Germline CDR1 and CDR2: SGHAT and FQNNGV. The CDR3 sequence is 14 residues long. Trimming removed 2 bases at V and 2 bases at J, with 10 bases between. Here the CDR3 reads CASSLLSSTYEQYF. The DNA of the CDR3 is TGTGCCAGCAGCTTACTCTCCAGTACCTACGAGCAGTACTTC.

The chain links TRBV5-1 to TRBJ2-2, with TRBD1 identical over 8 bases. CDR1 and CDR2 (germline): SGHRS, YFSETQ. The V and J ends lost 0 bases and 0 bases, in that order; junction bases with no gene match: 1. The CDR3 has 16 amino acids. DNA for the CDR3: TGCGCCAGCAGCTTGGAGACAGGGGCGAACACCGGGGAGCTGTTTTTT. This encodes CASSLETGANTGELFF.

CDR3 in amino acids: CASSLGGQPKETQYF. The CDR3 DNA follows: TGCGCCAGCAGCCTCGGGGGACAGCCCAAAGAGACCCAGTACTTC. The chain uses TRBV5-1 and TRBJ2-5; D is possibly TRBD1 (7 bases). V lost 4 bases and J 3 bases, leaving 16 bases between the germline ends. The CDR3 is made up of 15 amino acids. Germline V gene lookup returns CDR1 SGHRS and CDR2 YFSETQ.

The table lists this clone with a few counts. The genes are TRBV7-2 and TRBJ2-3; D is undetermined. The germline CDR1 and CDR2 sequences are SGHTA and FQGNSA. Trimming left V 2 bases short and J 6 bases short, with 6 bases between. This CDR3 is 12 amino acids long. The CDR3 loop reads CASSLNRDTQYF. The DNA for the CDR3 is TGTGCCAGCAGCTTAAATCGGGATACGCAGTATTTT.

The rearrangement uses TRBV6-5 and TRBJ1-6; maybe TRBD1 (5 bases). Germline V CDR1 and CDR2: MNHEY, SVGAGI. V lost 8 bases to trimming and J lost 1 base, with 9 bases between them. CDR3 length: 14 residues. DNA for the CDR3: TGTGCCAGCGGAAGGGGTTCCTATAATTCACCCCTCCACTTT. It encodes CASGRGSYNSPLHF.

This clone was seen a few times. This is likely a read error, given that the CDR3 carries no conserved phenylalanine or tryptophan at its end. Because the CDR3's place on the DNA is in doubt, the DNA is left out and the CDR3 is given as listed by TCRdb. The chain employs TRBV7-2 and TRBJ2-4; TRBD1, the table's D call, was not compared with the DNA. Germline lookup yields CDR1 SGHTA and CDR2 FQGNSA. The CDR3 has 12 residues if both end residues are counted. The CDR3 sequence: CASSSYPGTGEV.

The rearrangement links TRBV30 to TRBJ1-4; tentative D call: TRBD1 (5 bases). Germline CDR1 reads GTSNPN; CDR2 reads SVGIG (reference sequence). This CDR3 comprises 13 residues. The V gene lost 5 bases and the J gene lost 2 bases, with 9 bases spanning the gap. CDR3 nucleotides: TGTGCCTGGTCTAGGGGTACTAATGAAAAACTGTTTTTT. This translates into CAWSRGTNEKLFF.

The genes are TRBV14 and TRBJ2-5, with D possibly being TRBD1 (5 bases). Trimming pared 4 bases from V and 4 bases from J, leaving 10 bases between. There are 13 residues in the CDR3. Germline-derived CDR1 and CDR2 are SGHDN and FVKESK. The CDR3 DNA reads TGTGCCAGCAGCCCAAGGGGAAGAGAGACCCAGTACTTC. It encodes CASSPRGRETQYF.

The chain couples TRBV28 to TRBJ1-4; 7 nucleotides align to TRBD1. V lost 5 bases to trimming and J lost 1 base; unmatched junction nucleotides: 4. The CDR3 has 15 residues. Germline CDR1 is MDHEN and CDR2 is SYDVKM. The CDR3 nucleotides are TGTGCCAGCAGTCGACGACAGGGAACTAATGAAAAACTGTTTTTT. It yields the protein CASSRRQGTNEKLFF.

The chain links TRBV19 to TRBJ1-1; possible D gene TRBD1, 5 bases. The CDR3 is 12 amino acids. Trimming cost V 4 bases and J 3 bases, with 6 bases left between them. Germline V gene lookup returns CDR1 LNHDA and CDR2 SQIVND (reference sequence). CDR3 sequence (DNA): TGTGCCAGTAGTAAAGGGGACACTGAAGCTTTCTTT. Translated, it gives CASSKGDTEAFF. Combining the CDR3 with reference TRBV19 and TRBJ1-1 gives the whole variable domain DGGITQSPKYLFRKEGQNVTLSCEQNLNHDAMYWYRQDPGQGLRLIYYSQIVNDFQKGDIAEGYSVSREKKESFPLTVTSAQKNPTAFYLCASSKGDTEAFFGQGTRLTVV.

The CDR3 nucleotides are TGTGCCAGCAGCTCAGGGGGATGGACCCAGTACTTC. It encodes CASSSGGWTQYF. The chain uses TRBV7-2 and TRBJ2-5; 7 bases fit TRBD1. This CDR3 is 12 amino acids long. Trimming removed 4 bases from V and 7 bases from J; junction bases left unmatched: 3. Germline CDR1 and CDR2: SGHTA and FQGNSA.

This sequence joins TRBV19 and TRBJ1-5; D call uncertain. The ends were cut back, 3 bases at V and 1 base at J, with 4 bases in the middle. The CDR3 runs to 13 residues. Looked up from germline, CDR1 is LNHDA and CDR2 is SQIVND (reference sequence). The CDR3 region has the DNA TGTGCCAGTAGTATGGGCAGCAATCAGCCCCAGCATTTT. It specifies CASSMGSNQPQHF. Supplemented by reference TRBV19 and TRBJ1-5, the full variable domain reads DGGITQSPKYLFRKEGQNVTLSCEQNLNHDAMYWYRQDPGQGLRLIYYSQIVNDFQKGDIAEGYSVSREKKESFPLTVTSAQKNPTAFYLCASSMGSNQPQHFGDGTRLSIL.

This clone was counted a few times. V usage is TRBV7-2 and J usage is TRBJ1-1; possible D gene TRBD1, 6 bases. The CDR3 spans 14 residues. V lost 1 base to trimming and J lost 1 base, with 7 bases between them. The germline CDR1 and CDR2 sequences are SGHTA and FQGNSA. This CDR3 is CASSLDRANTEAFF. CDR3 sequence (DNA): TGTGCCAGCAGCTTAGACAGGGCGAACACTGAAGCTTTCTTT.

This rearrangement joins TRBV7-3 to TRBJ2-1; 8 positions match TRBD2. CDR3 length: 15 amino acids. Germline-derived CDR1 and CDR2 are SGHTA and FQGTGA. J was trimmed by 2 bases and V by 5 bases; bases with no gene match: 5. The CDR3 DNA follows: TGTGCCAGCAGCGTCAGCGGGGGAGCCTACAATGAGCAGTTCTTC. Amino acid sequence: CASSVSGGAYNEQFF.

The rearrangement links TRBV5-6 to TRBJ1-4; the D is unclear. The CDR3 sequence is 15 residues long. CDR1 SGHDT and CDR2 YYEEEE come from the germline V gene. The V end lost 4 bases, the J end lost 0 bases, and 10 bases lay between the germline ends. The CDR3 DNA reads as TGTGCCAGCAGCGCGTCCTCCCCAACTAATGAAAAACTGTTTTTT. Its translation is CASSASSPTNEKLFF. Looking up the rest from reference TRBV5-6 and TRBJ1-4 gives the full variable domain: DAGVTQSPTHLIKTRGQQVTLRCSPKSGHDTVSWYQQALGQGPQFIFQYYEEEERQRGNFPDRFSGHQFPNYSSELNVNALLLGDSALYLCASSASSPTNEKLFFGSGTQLSVL.